These 14 T cell receptor beta chains originate from one sample sequenced in a study of PD-1 blockade in classical Hodgkin lymphoma. The table came from immunoSEQ multiplex PCR; TCRdb's copy has only in-frame clones and leaves some out. The data hold some 18,000 clones, with about 88% observed a single time. Time point given: cycle 4 day 1 (C4D1), after 6 weeks of nivolumab. All trial patients relapsed after autologous stem cell transplantation. Thawed PBMCs were subjected to magnetic negative selection, which yielded isolated CD8+ T cells. The specimen comprised CD8+ T cells from blood, sampled before the fourth cycle of nivolumab. The receptors were sampled from a human donor with classical Hodgkin lymphoma.

The chain links TRBV27 to TRBJ2-1, with 10 bases that match TRBD2. The ends lost 2 bases at V and 4 bases at J; junction bases unmatched: 11. The germline CDR1 and CDR2 sequences are MNHEY and SMNVEV (reference sequence). The CDR3 has 18 residues. The chain's CDR3 is CASSLPRASGRPYNEQFF. The CDR3 region has the DNA TGTGCCAGCAGTTTACCCCGGGCTAGCGGGAGACCTTACAATGAGCAGTTCTTC.

V is TRBV5-6 and J is TRBJ1-1, with D unresolved. This CDR3 contains 16 residues. The germline V gene encodes CDR1 SGHDT and CDR2 YYEEEE. V was trimmed by 0 bases and J by 3 bases, leaving 15 bases between them. The CDR3 sequence is CASSLAWGGFDTEAFF. The CDR3 DNA reads as TGTGCCAGCAGCTTGGCATGGGGAGGGTTCGACACTGAAGCTTTCTTT. Using reference TRBV5-6 and TRBJ1-1 for the parts outside the CDR3, the full variable domain is DAGVTQSPTHLIKTRGQQVTLRCSPKSGHDTVSWYQQALGQGPQFIFQYYEEEERQRGNFPDRFSGHQFPNYSSELNVNALLLGDSALYLCASSLAWGGFDTEAFFGQGTRLTVV.

The rearrangement joins TRBV10-2 to TRBJ2-1; D may correspond to TRBD1 or TRBD2 (5 bases each). The CDR3 has 17 amino acids. Germline lookup yields CDR1 WSHSY and CDR2 SAAADI. Trimming removed 5 bases at V and 1 base at J, with 18 bases between. CDR3 loop: CASSTTFEGRSYNEQFF. The CDR3 DNA reads as TGCGCCAGCAGTACGACGTTTGAGGGGCGGTCCTACAATGAGCAGTTCTTC.

The chain joins TRBV5-4 to TRBJ2-1, with 9 bases identical to TRBD2. Germline V CDR1 and CDR2: SGHNT, YYREEE (reference sequence). The CDR3 consists of 15 residues. The J segment lost 8 bases and the V segment lost 2 bases, leaving 8 bases of the junction unmatched. The CDR3 protein is CASSLARAGGDEQFF. The DNA of the CDR3 is TGTGCCAGCAGCTTAGCACGGGCGGGGGGGGATGAGCAGTTCTTC. Together with reference TRBV5-4 and TRBJ2-1, the CDR3 gives the full variable domain: ETGVTQSPTHLIKTRGQQVTLRCSSQSGHNTVSWYQQALGQGPQFIFQYYREEENGRGNFPPRFSGLQFPNYSSELNVNALELDDSALYLCASSLARAGGDEQFFGPGTRLTVL.

V is TRBV27 and J is TRBJ2-3; D is unclear. Germline CDR1 reads MNHEY; CDR2 reads SMNVEV (reference sequence). The CDR3 is made up of 12 amino acids. The germline V and J ends were trimmed by 6 bases and 2 bases, with 6 bases remaining between them. The CDR3 sequence: CASSRPTDTQYF. The CDR3 nucleotides read TGTGCCAGCAGCCGCCCCACAGATACGCAGTATTTT.

The genes are TRBV6-6 and TRBJ1-4, with a weak D call TRBD1 (6 bases). V was trimmed by 5 bases and J by 7 bases, leaving 17 bases between them. Germline assignment: CDR1 MNHNY and CDR2 SVGAGI (reference sequence). The CDR3 sequence is 15 residues long. The CDR3, as DNA: TGTGCCAGCAGTCATATGACAGGAATACTTGAAAAACTGTTTTTT. It specifies CASSHMTGILEKLFF.

V is TRBV25-1 and J is TRBJ2-1; D gene unclear. The germline V gene has CDR1 MGHDK and CDR2 SYGVNS. The CDR3 has 17 amino acids. The ends were cut back, 3 bases at V and 5 bases at J, with 20 bases in the middle. CDR3 coding DNA: TGTGCCAGCAGTGATATAAGCGTAGATTTGGGAAACAATGAGCAGTTCTTC. This translates into CASSDISVDLGNNEQFF.

The chain links TRBV1 to TRBJ2-7; the D call TRBD2 from the table was never checked on the DNA. TRBV1 is a pseudogene segment. The CDR3 spans 17 residues. The CDR3 nucleotides read TGCACCAGCAGCCAAGATTTTGTAGCGGAAGCTACCTACGAGCAGTACTTC. It encodes CTSSQDFVAEATYEQYF.

The CDR3 coding sequence is TGTGCCTGGAGTATCGGGACTAGCGGTTTCACAGATACGCAGTATTTT. Translating gives CAWSIGTSGFTDTQYF. The rearrangement links TRBV30 to TRBJ2-3; 11 bases line up with TRBD2. CDR1 is GTSNPN, CDR2 SVGIG, per germline (reference sequence). Trimming took 2 bases from V and 2 from J; bases not matched to a gene: 6. This CDR3 has 16 residues. Supplemented by reference TRBV30 and TRBJ2-3, the full variable domain reads SQTIHQWPATLVQPVGSPLSLECTVEGTSNPNLYWYRQAAGRGLQLLFYSVGIGQISSEVPQNLSASRPQDRQFILSSKKLLLSDSGFYLCAWSIGTSGFTDTQYFGPGTRLTVL.

The CDR3 loop is CASSSRDPSSPYEQYF. The CDR3 DNA reads TGTGCCAGCAGCAGCCGGGACCCAAGTTCTCCCTACGAGCAGTACTTC. The J gene is TRBJ2-7, the V gene TRBV6-6; either TRBD1 or TRBD2 may fit D (5 bases each). Deletions cut 6 bases from V and 2 bases from J, with 20 bases between. There are 16 residues in the CDR3. Germline V gene sequence: CDR1 MNHNY, CDR2 SVGAGI (reference sequence).

V and J are TRBV5-4 and TRBJ2-7; the D gene is possibly TRBD1 (6 bases). This CDR3 comprises 13 residues. Germline lookup yields CDR1 SGHNT and CDR2 YYREEE (reference sequence). V was trimmed by 3 bases and J by 7 bases, leaving 14 bases between them. The CDR3 loop is CASSSQGLREQYF. The CDR3 coding sequence is TGTGCCAGCAGCTCACAGGGTTTAAGGGAGCAGTACTTC.

The chain couples TRBV4-1 to TRBJ2-1; 9 bases fit TRBD1. V lost 3 bases to trimming and J lost 8 bases; unmatched junction nucleotides: 8. Germline V gives CDR1 MGHRA, CDR2 YSYEKL. The CDR3 has 15 amino acids. The CDR3 DNA is TGCGCCAGCAGCCACCGGGACAGGGCCCTCGATGAGCAGTTCTTC. Its protein is CASSHRDRALDEQFF.

This chain joins TRBV7-9 and TRBJ2-1; 8 bases are shared with TRBD2. Germline V gives CDR1 SEHNR, CDR2 FQNEAQ (reference sequence). The CDR3 has 16 amino acids. Losses at the gene ends were 5 bases for V and 0 bases for J; bases not matched to a gene: 6. The CDR3 is CASSQLAASSYNEQFF. The CDR3 DNA reads TGTGCCAGCAGCCAACTAGCGGCGAGCTCCTACAATGAGCAGTTCTTC.

CDR3 sequence reads: CASTTSGSNEQYF. In DNA, the CDR3 is TGTGCCAGCACTACTAGCGGGAGTAACGAGCAGTACTTC. The rearrangement links TRBV6-5 to TRBJ2-7, with 11 bases aligning to TRBD2. V trimming: 7 bases; J trimming: 5 bases; junction bases outside the gene matches: 4. CDR3 length: 13 residues. Per the germline V gene, CDR1 is MNHEY and CDR2 is SVGAGI.